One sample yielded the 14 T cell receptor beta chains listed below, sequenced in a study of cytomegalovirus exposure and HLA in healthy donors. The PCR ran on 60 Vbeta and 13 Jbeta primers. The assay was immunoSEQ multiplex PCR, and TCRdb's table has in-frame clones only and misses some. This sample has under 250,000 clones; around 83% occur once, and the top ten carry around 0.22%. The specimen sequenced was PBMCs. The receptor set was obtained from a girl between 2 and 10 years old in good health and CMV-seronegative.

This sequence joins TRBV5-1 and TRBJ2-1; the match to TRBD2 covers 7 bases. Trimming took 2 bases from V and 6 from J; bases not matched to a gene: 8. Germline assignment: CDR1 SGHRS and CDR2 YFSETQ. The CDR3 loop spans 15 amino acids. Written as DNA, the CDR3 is TGCGCCAGCAGCTTTCCGTGGGAGGGCCGCAATGAGCAGTTCTTC. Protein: CASSFPWEGRNEQFF.

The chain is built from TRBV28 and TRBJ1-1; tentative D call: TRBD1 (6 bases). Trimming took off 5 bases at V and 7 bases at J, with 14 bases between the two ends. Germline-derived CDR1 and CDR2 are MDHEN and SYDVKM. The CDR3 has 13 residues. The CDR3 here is CASSPRDTSEAFF. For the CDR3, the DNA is TGTGCCAGCAGTCCCCGGGACACTAGTGAAGCTTTCTTT.

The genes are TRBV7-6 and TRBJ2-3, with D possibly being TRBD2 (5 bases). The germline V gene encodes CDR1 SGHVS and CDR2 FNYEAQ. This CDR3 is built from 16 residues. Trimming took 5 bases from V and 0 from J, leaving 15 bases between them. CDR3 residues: CASSLRTHPSTDTQYF. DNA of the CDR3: TGTGCCAGCAGCCTAAGGACTCACCCTAGCACAGATACGCAGTATTTT.

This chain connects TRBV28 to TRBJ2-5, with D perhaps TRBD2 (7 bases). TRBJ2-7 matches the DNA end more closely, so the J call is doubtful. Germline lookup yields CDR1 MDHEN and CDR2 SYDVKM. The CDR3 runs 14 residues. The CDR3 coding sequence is TGTGCCAGCAGTTTACGGGGGGCAAGCAACGAGCAGTACTTC. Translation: CASSLRGASNEQYF.

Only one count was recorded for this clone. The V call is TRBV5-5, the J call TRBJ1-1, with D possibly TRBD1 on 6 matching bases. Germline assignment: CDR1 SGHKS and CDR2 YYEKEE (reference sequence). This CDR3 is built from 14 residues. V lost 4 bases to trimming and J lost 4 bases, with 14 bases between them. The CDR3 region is CASSGDKDPTEAFF. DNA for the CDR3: TGTGCCAGCAGCGGGGACAAGGACCCCACTGAAGCTTTCTTT.

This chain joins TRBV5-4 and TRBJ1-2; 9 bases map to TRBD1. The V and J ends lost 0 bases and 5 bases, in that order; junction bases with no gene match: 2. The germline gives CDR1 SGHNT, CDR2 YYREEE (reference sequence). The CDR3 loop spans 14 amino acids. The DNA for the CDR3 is TGTGCCAGCAGCTTGGGGACAGGGGAGTATGGCTACACCTTC. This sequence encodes CASSLGTGEYGYTF.

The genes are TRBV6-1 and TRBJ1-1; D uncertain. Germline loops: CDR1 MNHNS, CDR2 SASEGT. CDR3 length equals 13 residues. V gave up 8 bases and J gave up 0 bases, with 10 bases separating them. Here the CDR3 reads CASLRVMNTEAFF. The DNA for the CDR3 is TGTGCCAGCCTACGGGTCATGAACACTGAAGCTTTCTTT.

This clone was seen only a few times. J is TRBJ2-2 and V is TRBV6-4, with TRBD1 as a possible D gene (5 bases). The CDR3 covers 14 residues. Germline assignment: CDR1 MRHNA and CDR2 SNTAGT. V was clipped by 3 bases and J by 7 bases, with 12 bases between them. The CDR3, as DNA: TGTGCCAGCAGTGATATGGGGCCCGGCGGGGAGCTGTTTTTT. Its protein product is CASSDMGPGGELFF.

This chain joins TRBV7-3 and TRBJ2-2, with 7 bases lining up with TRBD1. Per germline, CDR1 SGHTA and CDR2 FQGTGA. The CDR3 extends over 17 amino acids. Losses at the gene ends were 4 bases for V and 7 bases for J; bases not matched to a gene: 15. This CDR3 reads CASSSQGTSVRGGELFF. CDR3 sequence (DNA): TGTGCCAGCAGCTCACAGGGGACCTCAGTGAGGGGCGGGGAGCTGTTTTTT.

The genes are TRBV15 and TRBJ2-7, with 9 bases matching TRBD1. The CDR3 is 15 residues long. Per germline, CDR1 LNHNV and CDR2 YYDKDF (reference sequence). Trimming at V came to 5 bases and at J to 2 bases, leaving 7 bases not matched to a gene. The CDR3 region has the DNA TGTGCCACCAGCTTTCAAAGACAGGGGGCCTACGAGCAGTACTTC. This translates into CATSFQRQGAYEQYF.

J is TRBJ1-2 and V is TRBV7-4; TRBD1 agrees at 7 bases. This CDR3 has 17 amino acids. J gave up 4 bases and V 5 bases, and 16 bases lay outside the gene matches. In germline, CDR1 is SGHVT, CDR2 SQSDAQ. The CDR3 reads CASSLGKTGDLSYGYTF. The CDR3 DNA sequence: TGTGCCAGCAGCCTGGGCAAAACAGGGGACCTGAGCTATGGCTACACCTTC.

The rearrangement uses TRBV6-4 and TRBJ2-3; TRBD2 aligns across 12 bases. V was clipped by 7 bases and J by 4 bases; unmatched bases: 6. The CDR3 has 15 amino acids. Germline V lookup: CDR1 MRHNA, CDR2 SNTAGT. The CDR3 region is CASTPTSGRSDTQYF. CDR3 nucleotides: TGTGCCAGCACCCCGACTAGCGGGAGATCAGATACGCAGTATTTT.

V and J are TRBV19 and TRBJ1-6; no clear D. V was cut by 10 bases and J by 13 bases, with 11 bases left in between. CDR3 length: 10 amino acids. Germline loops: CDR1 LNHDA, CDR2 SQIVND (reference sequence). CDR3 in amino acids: CAIPLRPLHF. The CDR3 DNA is TGTGCCATCCCTCTACGGCCCCTCCACTTT.

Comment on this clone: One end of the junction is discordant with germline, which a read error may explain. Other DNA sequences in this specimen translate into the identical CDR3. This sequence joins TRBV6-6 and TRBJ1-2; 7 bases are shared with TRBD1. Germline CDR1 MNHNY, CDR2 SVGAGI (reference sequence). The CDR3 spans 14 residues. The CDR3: CASSHRGSLYGYTF. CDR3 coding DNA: TGTGCCAGCAGCCACAGGGGATCCCTCTATGGCTACACCTTT.